The rows below give T cell receptor beta chains drawn from one sample of a study of blood T cell repertoires in COVID-19. The protocol was immunoSEQ multiplex PCR, while the TCRdb copy is restricted to in-frame clones and leaves out a portion. Among fewer than 110,000 clones listed, approximately 87% were seen once. Sequencing was carried out using peripheral blood. These receptors all stem from a human donor in a cohort sampled during active or convalescent COVID-19. Each CDR3 is given with its conserved first and last residue. D genes are given only for firm matches. A row's size may be missing; if present it is once, few, many or a size class.

length	size	V	D	J	DNA	CDR3
18	.	TRBV7-2	TRBD1	TRBJ1-4	TGTGCCAGCAGCTTACTTGCCTCCGCTACAGGGGGCACTGAAAAACTGTTTTTT	CASSLLASATGGTEKLFF
14	.	TRBV6-5	.	TRBJ1-1	TGTGCCAGCAGTTACTGGCAGGGTGTCACTGAAGCTTTCTTT	CASSYWQGVTEAFF
13	.	TRBV4-3	.	TRBJ2-7	TGCGCCAGCAGCCAAGACGGGATAGGGGAGCAGTACTTC	CASSQDGIGEQYF
15	.	TRBV18	.	TRBJ1-2	TGTGCCAGCTCACCATTGACAGCCACTAACTATGGCTACACCTTC	CASSPLTATNYGYTF
15	few	TRBV2	.	TRBJ1-6	TGTGCCAGCAGTGGACAGGTGAACTATAATTCACCCCTCCACTTT	CASSGQVNYNSPLHF
14	.	TRBV11-2	.	TRBJ2-5	TGTGCCAGCAGCTCGGGATTGCTGGGGGAGACCCAGTACTTC	CASSSGLLGETQYF
15	.	TRBV12-5	TRBD1	TRBJ2-3	TGTGCTAGTGGTATCTACAGGGGAAGCACAGATACGCAGTATTTT	CASGIYRGSTDTQYF
14	once	TRBV7-2	.	TRBJ2-1	TGTGCCAGCAGCAGCGAATTTTCCTACAATGAGCAGTTCTTC	CASSSEFSYNEQFF
14	once	TRBV19	.	TRBJ1-5	TGTGCCAGTAGTAAGCTACAGGGCGATCAGCCCCAGCATTTT	CASSKLQGDQPQHF
13	.	TRBV29-1	.	TRBJ2-7	TGCAGCGTTGACGGGGTCTCGACCTACGAGCAGTACTTC	CSVDGVSTYEQYF
15	.	TRBV27	.	TRBJ1-6	TGTGCCAGCAGGCCAATCGGGGGGGCGAATTCACCCCTCCACTTT	CASRPIGGANSPLHF
13	.	TRBV19	.	TRBJ2-7	TGTGCCAGTAAGAGGGCGAACTCCTACGAGCAGTACTTC	CASKRANSYEQYF
13	.	TRBV5-1	.	TRBJ2-5	TGCGCCAGCAGGGCGGCATTACAAGAGACCCAGTACTTC	CASRAALQETQYF
15	.	TRBV19	.	TRBJ2-2	TGTGCCAGTAGTATAGGGACAGCGAACACCGGGGAGCTGTTTTTT	CASSIGTANTGELFF
13	.	TRBV3-1/TRBV3-2	.	TRBJ1-1	TGTGCCAGCAGCCAAGTGGCGACAGTTGAAGCTTTCTTT	CASSQVATVEAFF
12	.	TRBV5-5	.	TRBJ1-1	TGTGCCAGCAGCGCACCCAGGGATGGAGCTTTCTTT	CASSAPRDGAFF
16	.	TRBV18	TRBD1	TRBJ1-1	TGTGCCAGCTCACCACGCTCAGGGGGCACGAACACTGAAGCTTTCTTT	CASSPRSGGTNTEAFF
14	.	TRBV11-2	.	TRBJ1-6	TGTGCCAGCAGCCCGGGATTTTATAATTCACCCCTCCACTTT	CASSPGFYNSPLHF
15	.	TRBV4-2	TRBD1	TRBJ1-4	TGTGCCAGCAGCCAAGAGACAGGGCTTTTAGGGAAACTGTTTTTT	CASSQETGLLGKLFF
15	.	TRBV7-7	TRBD2	TRBJ2-1	TGTGCTAGCAGCCCCGGGGGGACGGCGCAAGGACGACAGTTCTTC	CASSPGGTAQGRQFF
16	.	TRBV6-5	TRBD1	TRBJ1-2	TGTGCCAGCAGTTACTCGCGGACAGGGGGGAACTATGGCTACACCTTC	CASSYSRTGGNYGYTF
17	.	TRBV5-6	TRBD2	TRBJ2-3	TGTGCCAGCAGCTTGGAGTATGGCGGGGGGGCCGGAGATACGCAGTATTTT	CASSLEYGGGAGDTQYF
15	once	TRBV5-1	.	TRBJ2-3	TGCGCCAGCAGCTTGGGCGGAGGGTCGGTAGATACGCAGTATTTT	CASSLGGGSVDTQYF
17	.	TRBV12-5	.	TRBJ2-1	TGTGCTAGTGGTTTGTCGCGTGACGGAACGGGTCCGAATGAGCAGTTCTTC	CASGLSRDGTGPNEQFF
17	.	TRBV7-9	TRBD1	TRBJ1-2	TGTGCCAGCAGCCGACCTAACACCGGGACAGGGGCCTATGGCTACACCTTC	CASSRPNTGTGAYGYTF
13	.	TRBV9	.	TRBJ2-5	TGTGCCAGCAGCGTTGGCTGGCAAGAGACCCAGTACTTC	CASSVGWQETQYF
12	many	TRBV2	.	TRBJ1-6	TGTGCCAGCAACCGGGTTAATTCACCCCTCCACTTT	CASNRVNSPLHF
15	.	TRBV7-2	TRBD2	TRBJ2-1	TGTGCCAGCAGCTCTAGCGGGGGGGCCCTCGGTGAGCAGTTCTTC	CASSSSGGALGEQFF
15	few	TRBV5-5	.	TRBJ2-3	TGTGCCAGCAGCTTCACAGGCTTTAGCACAGATACGCAGTATTTT	CASSFTGFSTDTQYF
15	.	TRBV19	TRBD1	TRBJ2-5	TGTGCCAGTAGTATCCCAGGCAGGGGGCTCGAGACCCAGTACTTC	CASSIPGRGLETQYF
14	.	TRBV5-4	.	TRBJ1-1	TGTGCCAGCAGCCGGGTGGGAGAGAACACTGAAGCTTTCTTT	CASSRVGENTEAFF
13	.	TRBV6-5	.	TRBJ1-3	TGTGCCAGCAAAAAGAGCTCTGGAAACACCATATATTTT	CASKKSSGNTIYF
13	.	TRBV19	.	TRBJ1-2	TGTGCCACCCATGGTGAGGGATACTATGGCTACACCTTC	CATHGEGYYGYTF
14	.	TRBV7-2	TRBD1	TRBJ1-2	TGTGCCAGCAGCGTTAGCGGGACAGTTCATGGCTACACCTTC	CASSVSGTVHGYTF
16	.	TRBV5-4	TRBD1	TRBJ2-5	TGTGCCAGCAGCTTGGGGCAGGGGGCGCGTCAAGAGACCCAGTACTTC	CASSLGQGARQETQYF
14	once	TRBV6-2/TRBV6-3	.	TRBJ1-3	TGTGCCAGCAGTGCGGACACTCGCCCCATAGTCGCGCATTTT	CASSADTRPIVAHF
17	.	TRBV4-2	.	TRBJ1-1	TGTGCCAGCAGCCAAGGGTTGGGGGGATACATGAACACTGAAGCTTTCTTT	CASSQGLGGYMNTEAFF
13	few	TRBV7-7	.	TRBJ1-1	TGTGCCAGCAGCAGCCAAGAGAACACTGAAGCTTTCTTT	CASSSQENTEAFF
13	.	TRBV18	.	TRBJ1-1	TGTGCCAGCTCACCAGGGAGGGGTGCTGAAGCTTTCTTT	CASSPGRGAEAFF
15	.	TRBV5-1	TRBD1	TRBJ1-2	TGCGCCAGCAGCTCCCAGACAGGGTCGACCTATGGCTACACCTTC	CASSSQTGSTYGYTF